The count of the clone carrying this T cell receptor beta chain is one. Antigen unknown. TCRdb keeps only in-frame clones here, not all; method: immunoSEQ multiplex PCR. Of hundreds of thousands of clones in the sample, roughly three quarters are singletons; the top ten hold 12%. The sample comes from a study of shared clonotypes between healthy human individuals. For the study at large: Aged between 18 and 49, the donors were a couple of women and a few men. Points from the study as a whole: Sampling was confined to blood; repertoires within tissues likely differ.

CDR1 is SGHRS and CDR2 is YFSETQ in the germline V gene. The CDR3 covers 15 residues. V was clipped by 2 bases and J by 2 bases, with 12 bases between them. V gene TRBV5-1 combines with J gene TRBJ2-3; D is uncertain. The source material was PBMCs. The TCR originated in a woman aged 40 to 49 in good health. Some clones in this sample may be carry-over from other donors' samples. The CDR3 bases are TGCGCCAGCAGCTTCGGAACCTTATCCACAGATACGCAGTATTTT. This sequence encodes CASSFGTLSTDTQYF.